This TCR beta chain was captured by sequencing in a study of T cell repertoires in cytomegalovirus infection. The overall study: CMV infection and matching HLA type were both indicated by public TCR beta signatures. Findings and caveats of the study: Dominating the ex vivo response were TCR beta clonotypes that were CMV-specific and HLA-C-restricted.

TCRdb itself ran the reads through MiXCR, one entry per CDR3 protein. The sample consists of nearly 450,000 distinct CDR3 sequences, under 40% of them appearing once. This clonotype was counted a few times. The target antigen is unknown. Germline values: CDR1 MNHEY, CDR2 SVGEGT. The CDR3 consists of 13 residues. Trimming shortened V by 6 bases and J by 0 bases, and 9 bases separated the two germline ends. This clonotype was obtained from a human donor in good health (CMV status not recorded). Some clones in this sample may be carry-over from other donors' samples. What was sequenced was PBMCs. V is TRBV6-2 or TRBV6-3 and J is TRBJ2-7; tentatively, D is TRBD1 or TRBD2 (5 bases each). DNA for the CDR3: TGTGCCAGCAGGGGACGGAGCTCCTACGAGCAGTACTTC. This translates into CASRGRSSYEQYF.